This T cell receptor beta chain was profiled in a study of T cell changes during pregnancy in multiple sclerosis. Measured with immunoSEQ multiplex PCR; TCRdb has only the in-frame clones, and not every one. The data hold 60,000 to 75,000 clones, with 92% observed a single time. V dropped 3 bases and J dropped 2 bases, with 14 bases sitting between them. Per germline, CDR1 MDHEN and CDR2 SYDVKM. The CDR3 is 17 amino acids. This TCR was recovered from a female donor with multiple sclerosis, enrolled in a pregnancy study. The chain employs TRBV28 and TRBJ2-6; no clear D. The material was peripheral blood, obtained after pregnancy. The DNA of the CDR3 is TGTGCCAGCAGTTTTGCTAGTGGCTTGGCTGGGGCCAACGTCCTGACTTTC. This translates into CASSFASGLAGANVLTF.